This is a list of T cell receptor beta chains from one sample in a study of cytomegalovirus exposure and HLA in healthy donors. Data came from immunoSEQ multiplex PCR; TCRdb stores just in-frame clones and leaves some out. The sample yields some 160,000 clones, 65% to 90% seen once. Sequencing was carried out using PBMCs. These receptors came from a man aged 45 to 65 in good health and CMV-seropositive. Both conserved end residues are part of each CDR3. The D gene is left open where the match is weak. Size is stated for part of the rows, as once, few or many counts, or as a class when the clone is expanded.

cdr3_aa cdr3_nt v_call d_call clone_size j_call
CASSYDMSNYGYTF TGCGCCAGCAGTTACGACATGTCTAACTATGGCTACACCTTC TRBV5-1 - - TRBJ1-2
CASSSDTNYGYTF TGCGCCAGCAGCTCAGACACTAACTATGGCTACACCTTC TRBV5-1 - - TRBJ1-2
CASSAGLTGNSPLHF TGTGCCAGCAGTGCGGGACTCACTGGGAATTCACCCCTCCACTTT TRBV2 - - TRBJ1-6
CASSRTGETQYF TGTGCTAGCAGCAGGACTGGAGAGACCCAGTACTTC TRBV7-7 - - TRBJ2-5
CASSDGAGGFQETQYF TGCGCCAGCAGTGACGGAGCGGGGGGTTTCCAAGAGACCCAGTACTTC TRBV10-2 TRBD2 - TRBJ2-5
CASSYSGRTYGYTF TGTGCCAGCAGTTACTCTGGCAGGACTTATGGCTACACCTTC TRBV6-5 - once TRBJ1-2
CAISTTGDLPRPQHF TGTGCCATCAGTACTACAGGGGACCTACCTCGCCCCCAGCATTTT TRBV10-3 TRBD1 once TRBJ1-5
CASSPGTSGGVSYEQYF TGTGCCAGCAGCCCAGGGACTAGCGGAGGGGTGAGCTACGAGCAGTACTTC TRBV4-2 TRBD2 - TRBJ2-7
CATSDRSADTQYF TGTGCCACCTCGGACAGGTCGGCAGATACGCAGTATTTT TRBV19 TRBD1 many TRBJ2-3
CASSATSTNTGELFF TGTGCCAGCAGCGCTACTAGCACGAACACCGGGGAGCTGTTTTTT TRBV7-2 - once TRBJ2-2
CASRTFPTGELFF TGCGCCAGCAGGACTTTCCCCACCGGGGAGCTGTTTTTT TRBV5-1 - - TRBJ2-2
CASSFRGIGSYNEQFF TGTGCCAGCAGCTTTCGGGGGATCGGCTCCTACAATGAGCAGTTCTTC TRBV7-2 - few TRBJ2-1
CASSPWTSGARAQYF TGTGCCAGCAGTCCTTGGACTAGCGGGGCCAGGGCCCAGTACTTC TRBV6-6 TRBD2 - TRBJ2-5
CASSDWSVEQYF TGCGCCAGCAGTGATTGGTCAGTCGAGCAGTACTTC TRBV10-1 - - TRBJ2-7
CASSRGGAVNYGYTF TGTGCCAGTAGTAGGGGGGGGGCCGTGAACTATGGCTACACCTTC TRBV19 - - TRBJ1-2
CASSRGEGVTGELFF TGTGCCAGCAGCCGCGGGGAGGGGGTCACCGGGGAGCTGTTTTTT TRBV7-9 - - TRBJ2-2
CASSLVPGQGSYEQYF TGTGCCAGCAGCTTAGTCCCGGGACAGGGCTCCTACGAGCAGTACTTC TRBV7-9 TRBD1 - TRBJ2-7
CASSLFSGSGELFF TGTGCCAGCAGCTTGTTTTCAGGCAGCGGGGAGCTGTTTTTT TRBV5-4 - - TRBJ2-2
CASSETGHYEQYF TGTGCCAGTAGTGAGACAGGGCACTACGAGCAGTACTTC TRBV19 TRBD1 once TRBJ2-7
CASSLDAGDLYGYTF TGTGCCAGCAGCTTAGATGCGGGGGACCTTTATGGCTACACCTTC TRBV11-2 - - TRBJ1-2
CASSERLAWNNEQFF TGCGCCAGCAGTGAGCGACTAGCTTGGAACAATGAGCAGTTCTTC TRBV10-2 TRBD2 - TRBJ2-1
CASSLRGGTGFLSEAFF TGTGCCAGCAGCTTAAGGGGCGGGACAGGGTTCCTTTCTGAAGCTTTCTTT TRBV7-3 TRBD1 - TRBJ1-1
CASSQMGVSRSDTQYF TGCGCCAGCAGCCAAATGGGAGTAAGCCGGTCGGATACGCAGTATTTT TRBV4-1 - - TRBJ2-3
CSSSLKSVEANYGYTF TGTTCCAGCAGCTTGAAATCGGTGGAGGCTAACTATGGCTACACCTTC TRBV7-9 - - TRBJ1-2
CASSLEVGRADDEQFF TGTGCCAGCAGCTTGGAGGTCGGGAGGGCCGACGATGAGCAGTTCTTC TRBV5-4 TRBD2 - TRBJ2-1
CASSFPIEGVQETQYF TGTGCCAGCAGCTTTCCCATTGAGGGCGTGCAAGAGACCCAGTACTTC TRBV7-6 - - TRBJ2-5
CASSDPDRGETQYF TGTGCCAGCAGTGATCCGGACAGAGGGGAGACCCAGTACTTC TRBV6-1 - - TRBJ2-5
CASSLREGQPETQYF TGTGCCAGCAGCCTACGGGAGGGCCAGCCAGAGACCCAGTACTTC TRBV2 TRBD2 - TRBJ2-5
CASNKNRANGYTF TGTGCCAGCAACAAGAACAGGGCGAATGGCTACACCTTC TRBV9 - once TRBJ1-2
CASSFPSGSTGELFF TGTGCCAGCAGCTTCCCTAGCGGGAGCACCGGGGAGCTGTTTTTT TRBV7-6 TRBD2 - TRBJ2-2
CASSRTGPNYGYTF TGTGCCAGCAGTAGGACAGGGCCCAACTATGGCTACACCTTC TRBV6-1 TRBD1 - TRBJ1-2
CASSQGTGTEKLFF TGCGCCAGCAGCCAAGGGACAGGGACCGAAAAACTGTTTTTT TRBV5-1 TRBD1 - TRBJ1-4
CATSRAGEIEAFF TGTGCCACCAGCAGAGCTGGGGAGATTGAAGCTTTCTTT TRBV15 - - TRBJ1-1
CASSLGVFTEAFF TGTGCCAGCAGCTTGGGAGTTTTTACTGAAGCTTTCTTT TRBV5-6 - - TRBJ1-1
CSATVNTEAFF TGCAGTGCTACAGTGAACACTGAAGCTTTCTTT TRBV20-1 - - TRBJ1-1
CASSRGTSSYEQYF TGCGCCAGCAGCCGAGGGACAAGCTCCTACGAGCAGTACTTC TRBV4-1 - few TRBJ2-7
CASSYSVGEDGYTF TGTGCCAGCAGTTACTCGGTAGGGGAGGATGGCTACACCTTC TRBV6-5 - - TRBJ1-2
CSVSQGTYEQYF TGCAGCGTTTCACAGGGAACCTACGAGCAGTACTTC TRBV29-1 - - TRBJ2-7
CASSPQANQPQHF TGTGCCAGCAGTCCACAGGCAAATCAGCCCCAGCATTTT TRBV27 - - TRBJ1-5
CASSPGTDSNQPQHF TGTGCCAGCAGTCCCGGGACAGATAGCAATCAGCCCCAGCATTTT TRBV27 TRBD1 once TRBJ1-5
CASTTRGGEGEKLFF TGCGCCAGCACCACCAGGGGAGGGGAGGGTGAAAAACTGTTTTTT TRBV4-1 - once TRBJ1-4
CASSAAVVLEKLFF TGTGCCAGCAGCGCGGCAGTTGTGCTTGAAAAACTGTTTTTT TRBV5-5 - - TRBJ1-4
CASSPGGPEAFF TGCGCCAGCAGCCCAGGAGGACCTGAAGCTTTCTTT TRBV10-1 - - TRBJ1-1
CASSLGQLKTEAFF TGCGCCAGCAGCTTGGGACAGTTAAAGACTGAAGCTTTCTTT TRBV5-1 - - TRBJ1-1
CASSASLGNQPQHF TGTGCCAGCAGCGCTAGTTTGGGCAATCAGCCCCAGCATTTT TRBV9 - - TRBJ1-5
CASSPRLAGGAGEQFF TGTGCCAGCAGCCCCCGACTAGCGGGGGGGGCGGGGGAGCAGTTCTTC TRBV4-2 TRBD2 - TRBJ2-1
CASMGSGGNNEQFF TGCGCCAGCATGGGAAGCGGGGGAAACAATGAGCAGTTCTTC TRBV10-1 TRBD2 - TRBJ2-1
CASSLQRPRRGPYNEQFF TGTGCCAGTAGTTTACAGCGACCCCGAAGGGGTCCATACAATGAGCAGTTCTTC TRBV19 - once TRBJ2-1
CSVAVQFTEAFF TGCAGCGTTGCGGTACAGTTCACTGAAGCTTTCTTT TRBV29-1 - - TRBJ1-1
CASSPYPWQGDTEAFF TGTGCCAGCAGCCCTTATCCCTGGCAGGGGGACACTGAAGCTTTCTTT TRBV7-3 TRBD1 - TRBJ1-1
CASSLGRGMGGYTF TGTGCCAGCAGTTTGGGCAGGGGGATGGGTGGCTACACCTTC TRBV28 TRBD1 - TRBJ1-2
CASGLVRTEGPFF TGTGCTAGTGGTTTGGTAAGGACAGAAGGGCCTTTCTTT TRBV12-5 - once TRBJ1-1
CASSGQQKAFF TGCGCCAGCAGTGGACAGCAAAAAGCTTTCTTT TRBV10-2 - - TRBJ1-1
CASSAGQGSYGYTF TGTGCCAGCAGCGCCGGACAGGGAAGCTATGGCTACACCTTC TRBV11-2 TRBD1 - TRBJ1-2
CASSLARPMNTEAFF TGCGCCAGCAGCTTAGCTAGGCCCATGAACACTGAAGCTTTCTTT TRBV5-1 - - TRBJ1-1
CASSYSRTGGGYGYTF TGTGCCAGCAGTTACTCGCGGACAGGGGGTGGCTATGGCTACACCTTC TRBV6-5 TRBD1 - TRBJ1-2
CASRLTGRGTDTQYF TGTGCCAGCAGGCTTACAGGGCGAGGAACAGATACGCAGTATTTT TRBV27 - - TRBJ2-3
CASSFGRGLGYTF TGTGCCAGCAGCTTCGGCAGGGGCTTGGGCTACACCTTC TRBV5-6 - - TRBJ1-2
CASSTGLAGGPNEQFF TGTGCCAGCAGCACGGGACTAGCGGGGGGCCCCAATGAGCAGTTCTTC TRBV11-3 TRBD2 - TRBJ2-1
CASSGQSYGYTF TGTGCCAGCAGTGGACAGTCTTATGGCTACACCTTC TRBV2 - few TRBJ1-2